The TCR beta chain under discussion was sequenced for a study of blood T cell repertoires in COVID-19. Using immunoSEQ multiplex PCR, the repertoire was profiled, and TCRdb retains in-frame clones only, with some absent. Of 84,000 or so clones listed, about 83% were seen once; the top ten hold 6.3%. This CDR3 comprises 14 residues. J gave up 5 bases and V 4 bases, and 4 bases lay outside the gene matches. The germline CDR1 and CDR2 sequences are KGHSH and LQKENI. Sequencing used peripheral blood. J is TRBJ2-2 and V is TRBV18; 7 nucleotides line up with TRBD1. This TCR derives from a man between 65 and 80 years old with COVID-19, enrolled during active disease. This CDR3 is CASSQQQGTGELFF. The CDR3 DNA reads as TGTGCCAGCTCACAACAACAGGGGACCGGGGAGCTGTTTTTT. The entire variable domain, with the rest obtained from reference TRBV18 and TRBJ2-2, is as follows: NAGVMQNPRHLVRRRGQEARLRCSPMKGHSHVYWYRQLPEEGLKFMVYLQKENIIDESGMPKERFSAEFPKEGPSILRIQQVVRGDSAAYFCASSQQQGTGELFFGEGSRLTVL.